This TCR beta chain was identified in a study of blood T cell repertoires in COVID-19. This clone was counted a few times. The data were produced by immunoSEQ multiplex PCR, yet TCRdb's version contains in-frame clones alone and is incomplete. This table holds approximately 280,000 clones, roughly four fifths found once. With V trimmed by 1 base and J by 6 bases, 4 bases remained unmatched. CDR1 is SGHTA and CDR2 is FQGTGA in the germline V gene. The CDR3 is 15 residues long. The chain recombines TRBV7-3 with TRBJ2-2, with TRBD1 identical over 8 bases. This receptor was taken from a man in his forties or fifties who had been exposed to COVID-19. The sequenced sample was PBMCs or T cells enriched from blood (not recorded which). CDR3 DNA sequence: TGTGCCAGCAGCTTAAACAGGGGGATGGCCGGGGAGCTGTTTTTT. Translated: CASSLNRGMAGELFF.